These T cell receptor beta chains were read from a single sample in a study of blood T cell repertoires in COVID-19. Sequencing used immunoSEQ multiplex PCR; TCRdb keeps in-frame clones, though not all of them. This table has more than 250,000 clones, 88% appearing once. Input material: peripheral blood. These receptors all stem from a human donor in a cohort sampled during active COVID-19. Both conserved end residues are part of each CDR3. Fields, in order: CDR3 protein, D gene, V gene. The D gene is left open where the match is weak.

CDR3: CASSEALPTVQHF
D: -
V: TRBV6-1

CDR3: CASSLWQGLETQYF
D: -
V: TRBV11-2

CDR3: CASSKVLAGLNYEQYF
D: -
V: TRBV21-1

CDR3: CAISDPEGTGRRATYEQYF
D: TRBD1
V: TRBV10-3

CDR3: CASGQARYEQYF
D: TRBD1
V: TRBV25-1

CDR3: CATSRGGGNQPQHF
D: -
V: TRBV15

CDR3: CASSIVEGAGNQPQHF
D: TRBD1
V: TRBV19

CDR3: CATSGTGGGNYEQYF
D: -
V: TRBV24-1

CDR3: CASTAQGQPWNEQFF
D: TRBD1
V: TRBV2

CDR3: CASSQYSGRISYEQYF
D: TRBD2
V: TRBV3-1/TRBV3-2

CDR3: CASTTGGADTQYF
D: TRBD1
V: TRBV11-2

CDR3: CASSRDSNSPLHF
D: TRBD1
V: TRBV9

CDR3: CASREGSTDTQYF
D: -
V: TRBV19

CDR3: CASSSPGPGAGETQYF
D: -
V: TRBV28

CDR3: CASSPRSGIGQPQHF
D: -
V: TRBV9

CDR3: CASSPGQAQETQYF
D: TRBD1
V: TRBV5-1

CDR3: CASNRGRVFEAFF
D: TRBD1
V: TRBV18